This T cell receptor beta chain was obtained from a study of T cells in Graves' hyperthyroidism and ophthalmopathy. Amplification of TCR beta CDR3 regions was performed using RNA transcripts as template. An initial round of RT-PCR targeting the TCR CDR3 relied on the HTBI primer set. One entry per CDR3 protein results from TCRdb running MiXCR on the multiplex PCR reads. The data contain about 620,000 distinct CDR3 sequences, 15% to 20% of them singletons. CDR3 length: 16 amino acids. From germline, CDR1 is LNHDA and CDR2 SQIVND (reference sequence). Between the trimmed V and J ends, which lost 4 bases and 3 bases, there was a span of 19 bases. On this clonotype itself: Its antigen is undetermined.

Overall study results and limits: Ophthalmopathy got predicted by the model a median around six months before its onset.

Uncontrolled infection, other autoimmune disease, pregnancy or lactation led to exclusion. The source of the PBMCs was 10 ml of fresh peripheral blood. This sequence originates from a woman in her thirties with Graves' hyperthyroidism. The sample consisted of blood. The chain recombines TRBV19 with TRBJ2-7, with D possibly being TRBD1 (5 bases). DNA for the CDR3: TGTGCCAGTAGTAGCCTCTCAGGGTTTGGTGGCTACGAGCAGTACTTC. It translates to CASSSLSGFGGYEQYF.